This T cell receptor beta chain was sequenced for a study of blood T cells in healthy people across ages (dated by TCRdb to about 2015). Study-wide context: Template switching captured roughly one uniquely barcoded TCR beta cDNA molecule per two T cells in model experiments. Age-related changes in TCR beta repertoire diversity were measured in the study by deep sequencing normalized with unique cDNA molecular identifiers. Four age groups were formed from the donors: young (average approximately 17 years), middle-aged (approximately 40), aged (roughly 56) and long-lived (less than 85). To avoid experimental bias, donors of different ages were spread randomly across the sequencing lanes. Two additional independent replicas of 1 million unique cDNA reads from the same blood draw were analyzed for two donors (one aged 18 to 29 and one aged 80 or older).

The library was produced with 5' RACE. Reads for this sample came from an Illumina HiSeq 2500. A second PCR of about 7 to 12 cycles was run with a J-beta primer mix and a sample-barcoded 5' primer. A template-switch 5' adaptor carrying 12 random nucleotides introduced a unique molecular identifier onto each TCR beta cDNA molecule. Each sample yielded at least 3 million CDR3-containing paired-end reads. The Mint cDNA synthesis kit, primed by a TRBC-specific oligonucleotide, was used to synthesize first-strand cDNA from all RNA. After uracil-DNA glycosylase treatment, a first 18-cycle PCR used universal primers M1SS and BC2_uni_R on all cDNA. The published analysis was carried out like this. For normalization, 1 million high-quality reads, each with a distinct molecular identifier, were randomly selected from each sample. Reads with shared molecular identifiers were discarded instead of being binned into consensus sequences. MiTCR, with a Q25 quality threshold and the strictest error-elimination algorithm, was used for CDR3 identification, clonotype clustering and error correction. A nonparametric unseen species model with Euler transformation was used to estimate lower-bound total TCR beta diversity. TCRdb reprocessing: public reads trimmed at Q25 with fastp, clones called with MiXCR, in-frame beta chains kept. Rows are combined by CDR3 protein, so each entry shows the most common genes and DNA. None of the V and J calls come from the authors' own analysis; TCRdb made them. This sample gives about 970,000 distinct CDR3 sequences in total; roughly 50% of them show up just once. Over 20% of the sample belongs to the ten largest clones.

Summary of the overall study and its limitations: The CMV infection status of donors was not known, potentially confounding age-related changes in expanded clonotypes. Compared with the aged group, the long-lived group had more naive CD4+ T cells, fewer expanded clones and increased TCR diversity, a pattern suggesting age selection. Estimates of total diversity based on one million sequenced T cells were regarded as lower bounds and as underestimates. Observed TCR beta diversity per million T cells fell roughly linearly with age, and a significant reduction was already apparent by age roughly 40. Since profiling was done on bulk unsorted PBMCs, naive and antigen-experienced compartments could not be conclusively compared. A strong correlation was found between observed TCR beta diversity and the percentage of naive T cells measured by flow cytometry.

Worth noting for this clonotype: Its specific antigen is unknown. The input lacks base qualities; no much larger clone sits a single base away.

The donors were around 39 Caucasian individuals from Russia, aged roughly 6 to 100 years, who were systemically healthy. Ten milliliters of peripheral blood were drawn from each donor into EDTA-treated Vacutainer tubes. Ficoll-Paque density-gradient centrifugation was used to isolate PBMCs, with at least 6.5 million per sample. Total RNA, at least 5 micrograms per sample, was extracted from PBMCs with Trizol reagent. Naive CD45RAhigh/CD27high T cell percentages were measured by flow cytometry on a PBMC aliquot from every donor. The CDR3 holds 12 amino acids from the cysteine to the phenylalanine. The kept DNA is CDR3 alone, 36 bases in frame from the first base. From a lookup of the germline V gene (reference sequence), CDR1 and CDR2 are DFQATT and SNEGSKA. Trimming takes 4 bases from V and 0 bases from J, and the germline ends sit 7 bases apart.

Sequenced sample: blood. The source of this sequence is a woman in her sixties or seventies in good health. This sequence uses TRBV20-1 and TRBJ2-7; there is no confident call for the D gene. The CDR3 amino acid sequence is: CSAIFNSYEQYF. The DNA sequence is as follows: TGCAGTGCTATTTTCAACTCCTACGAGCAGTACTTC.